A selection of T cell receptor beta chains follows, all from one sample in a study of CD8 T cells in Susac syndrome. TCRdb ran MiXCR on the immunoSEQ multiplex PCR reads and lists one entry per CDR3 protein. The sample contains 210,000 or so distinct CDR3 sequences, 94% of which appear only once. Sequencing was done on a sample of CD4+ T cells from PBMCs. The source is a human donor with Susac syndrome. CDR3s include the opening cysteine and the closing phenylalanine or tryptophan.

j_call v_call cdr3_aa
TRBJ1-2 TRBV5-4 CASSLGTERTNYGYTF
TRBJ1-5 TRBV6-1 CASSVESLPQHF
TRBJ2-4 TRBV7-9 CASTLRAENIQYF
TRBJ1-2 TRBV12-3/TRBV12-4 CASSPGLAYYGYTF
TRBJ2-2 TRBV3-1 CASSLRTRGTGELFF
TRBJ1-5 TRBV20-1 CSLGEQGRNQPQHF
TRBJ1-2 TRBV30 CAWSVGGAEDYGYTF
TRBJ1-2 TRBV29-1 CSVDLTAHYGYTF
TRBJ2-1 TRBV5-6 CASSQDSSGGQDEQFF
TRBJ1-6 TRBV18 CASSQGTGYNSPLHF
TRBJ1-5 TRBV7-2 CASSLIDQPQHF
TRBJ2-2 TRBV30 CAWKHKGAGELFF
TRBJ2-5 TRBV12-3/TRBV12-4 CASALGRETQYF
TRBJ2-3 TRBV20-1 CSARGEYGNTQYF
TRBJ1-1 TRBV7-3 CASSLGPRGNTEAFF
TRBJ1-5 TRBV12-3/TRBV12-4 CASSFLGGQGSNQPQHF
TRBJ2-5 TRBV5-6 CASSLGVGSETQYF
TRBJ1-2 TRBV24-1 CATWGRSSGLNYGYTF